The 28 T cell receptor beta chains reported below all come from one sample, sequenced in a study of patients and donors after allogeneic stem cell transplantation. TCRdb itself ran the RT-PCR reads through MiXCR, one entry per CDR3 protein. The table records some 960,000 distinct CDR3 sequences, over 15% of them present only once. Sequencing used blood, either unsorted or a sorted T cell fraction (not recorded which). All receptors derive from a human donor who was either an allogeneic HSCT recipient or a stem cell or donor lymphocyte infusion donor (not recorded which). It is not recorded whose cells these are; they may come from a transplant donor.

The chain joins TRBV11-1 to TRBJ2-7, with a possible D match to TRBD1 (6 bases). Trimming took 5 bases from V and 2 from J, leaving 22 bases between them. Germline assignment: CDR1 SGHAT and CDR2 FQDESV (reference sequence). The CDR3 extends over 17 amino acids. CDR3 loop: CASSTSRQGQITYEQYF. CDR3 sequence (DNA): TGTGCCAGCAGCACCTCCAGGCAGGGGCAAATAACCTACGAGCAGTACTTC.

This clonotype was counted only a few times. This CDR3 is CASSLVGQATYEQYF. The CDR3 DNA sequence: TGTGCCAGCAGCTTAGTGGGACAGGCTACCTACGAGCAGTACTTC. This chain joins TRBV7-2 and TRBJ2-7; 8 positions match TRBD1. The CDR3 extends over 15 amino acids. The J segment lost 2 bases and the V segment lost 1 base, leaving 4 bases of the junction unmatched. Germline values: CDR1 SGHTA, CDR2 FQGNSA.

This clonotype was picked up a small number of times. The chain combines TRBV12-3 or TRBV12-4 with TRBJ2-7; possible D gene TRBD2, 5 bases. Trimming left V 7 bases short and J 4 bases short, with 14 bases between. The CDR3 is 13 residues long. The chain's CDR3 is CASTPSGFYEQYF. CDR3 coding DNA: TGTGCCAGCACTCCCTCGGGGTTTTACGAGCAGTACTTC.

The rearrangement links TRBV20-1 to TRBJ1-3; 8 nucleotides agree with TRBD1. The CDR3 is 20 residues long. J gave up 6 bases and V 0 bases, and 22 bases lay outside the gene matches. Germline V CDR1 and CDR2: DFQATT, SNEGSKA (reference sequence). The CDR3 spells CSARDLGTGESSGPKNTIYF. Written as DNA, the CDR3 is TGCAGTGCTAGAGATCTAGGGACAGGCGAATCTTCGGGGCCGAAAAACACCATATATTTT.

The V and J genes are TRBV20-1 and TRBJ2-7; perhaps D is TRBD1 or TRBD2 (6 bases each). Germline values: CDR1 DFQATT, CDR2 SNEGSKA (reference sequence). The CDR3 spans 13 residues. V lost 1 base and J 4 bases, leaving 11 bases between the germline ends. CDR3 DNA: TGCAGTGCTAGAGGGGTAGGGGGGTACGAGCAGTACTTC. This sequence encodes CSARGVGGYEQYF.

CDR3 sequence: CSVEAVYGYTF. Here the CDR3 DNA reads TGCAGCGTTGAGGCGGTTTATGGCTACACCTTC. The V call is TRBV29-1, the J call TRBJ1-2; D is unclear. The CDR3 extends over 11 amino acids. Between the trimmed V and J ends, which lost 3 bases and 5 bases, there was a span of 7 bases. The germline CDR1 and CDR2 sequences are SQVTM and ANQGSEA.

A few counts support this clonotype. The chain is built from TRBV12-3 or TRBV12-4 and TRBJ1-1, with a tentative D call TRBD1 (6 bases). V was pared by 4 bases and J by 5 bases, with 14 bases between. The CDR3 has 14 amino acids. This CDR3 is CASSWRRGKTEAFF. CDR3 DNA sequence: TGTGCCAGCAGTTGGCGCAGGGGTAAAACTGAAGCTTTCTTT.

The V call is TRBV9, the J call TRBJ2-5; 7 bases agree with TRBD2. Looked up from germline, CDR1 is SGDLS and CDR2 is YYNGEE. The junction had 6 bases not matched to a gene; V was cut back by 0 bases and J by 1 base. The CDR3 is 16 residues long. The CDR3 sequence: CASSVAPGTTQETQYF. The CDR3 region has the DNA TGTGCCAGCAGCGTAGCCCCAGGGACTACCCAAGAGACCCAGTACTTC. The whole variable domain, filled in from reference TRBV9 and TRBJ2-5, reads DSGVTQTPKHLITATGQRVTLRCSPRSGDLSVYWYQQSLDQGLQFLIQYYNGEERAKGNILERFSAQQFPDLHSELNLSSLELGDSALYFCASSVAPGTTQETQYFGPGTRLLVL.

This clonotype was recorded a few times. The V gene is TRBV9, the J gene TRBJ1-2; D uncertain. This CDR3 is built from 14 residues. Germline CDR1 and CDR2: SGDLS and YYNGEE. The ends were cut back, 3 bases at V and 2 bases at J, with 11 bases in the middle. The CDR3 nucleotides are TGTGCCAGCAGCGGAGCAACCCCGAACTATGGCTACACCTTC. Amino acids: CASSGATPNYGYTF.

The CDR3 nucleotides read TGCAGTGCCCCGAAGAGCGGGAGGCCGGGTTCCTACAATGAGCAGTTCTTC. Its protein product is CSAPKSGRPGSYNEQFF. The chain carries TRBV20-1 and TRBJ2-1; 9 bases line up with TRBD2. The germline V gene has CDR1 DFQATT and CDR2 SNEGSKA (reference sequence). This CDR3 spans 17 amino acids. J was trimmed by 1 base and V by 6 bases; bases with no gene match: 13.

CDR3 residues: CATSDLRSGPDTQYF. The CDR3, as DNA: TGTGCCACCAGTGATTTACGGTCCGGGCCAGATACGCAGTATTTT. The rearrangement joins TRBV24-1 to TRBJ2-3; D unresolved. V was cut by 1 base and J by 4 bases, with 11 bases left in between. Germline lookup yields CDR1 KGHDR and CDR2 SFDVKD. This CDR3 contains 15 residues.

V usage is TRBV6-2 or TRBV6-3 and J usage is TRBJ2-3, with 7 bases matching TRBD1. J was trimmed by 6 bases and V by 5 bases; bases with no gene match: 8. This CDR3 comprises 14 residues. From germline, CDR1 is MNHEY and CDR2 SVGEGT. The CDR3 protein is CASSRDSFSDTQYF. The CDR3 DNA follows: TGTGCCAGCAGTCGGGACAGCTTCAGTGATACGCAGTATTTT.

Ten or more counts support this clonotype. The gene calls are TRBV12-3 or TRBV12-4 and TRBJ2-7; D is uncertain. The CDR3 consists of 15 residues. V was pared by 7 bases and J by 3 bases, with 19 bases between. The CDR3: CASTKAPGRSYEQYF. The CDR3 bases are TGTGCCAGCACCAAGGCCCCAGGCAGGAGCTACGAGCAGTACTTC.

V and J are TRBV28 and TRBJ1-1; unclear D gene. CDR1 is MDHEN, CDR2 SYDVKM, per germline. Between the trimmed V and J ends, which lost 2 bases and 0 bases, there was a span of 4 bases. The CDR3 sequence is 13 residues long. The DNA of the CDR3 is TGTGCCAGCAGTTTACTTCTGAACACTGAAGCTTTCTTT. Amino acids: CASSLLLNTEAFF.

This clonotype was seen more than once but under ten times. The chain joins TRBV20-1 to TRBJ1-1, with D possibly being TRBD1 (5 bases). This CDR3 is built from 14 residues. The V end was cut by 4 bases, the J end by 1 base, with 13 bases between. The V gene's germline CDR1 is DFQATT and CDR2 SNEGSKA (reference sequence). CDR3 DNA sequence: TGCAGTGCTAATGGGGCGGCGAAGAACACTGAAGCTTTCTTT. Protein: CSANGAAKNTEAFF.

This clonotype was detected many times. The rearrangement uses TRBV4-1 and TRBJ2-7; 7 bases map to TRBD1. V dropped 4 bases and J dropped 1; count of bases not matched to a gene: 7. Germline-derived CDR1 and CDR2 are MGHRA and YSYEKL. This CDR3 region has 15 residues. CDR3 in amino acids: CASSPTGARSYEQYF. The CDR3 DNA is TGCGCCAGCAGCCCTACAGGGGCGAGGTCCTACGAGCAGTACTTC.

The rearrangement joins TRBV27 to TRBJ2-1; 8 bases align to TRBD2. The germline gives CDR1 MNHEY, CDR2 SMNVEV (reference sequence). Trimming at V came to 6 bases and at J to 4 bases, leaving 20 bases not matched to a gene. CDR3 length: 19 residues. The CDR3 DNA reads TGTGCCAGCAGCCGAAAGGGGGGTGGAGGGACTAGTTGGTACAATGAGCAGTTCTTC. Its translation: CASSRKGGGGTSWYNEQFF.

In this sample, this clonotype turned up once. The J gene is TRBJ2-3, the V gene TRBV6-2 or TRBV6-3; D remains ambiguous. The V gene lost 3 bases and the J gene lost 11 bases, with 9 bases spanning the gap. The CDR3 covers 11 residues. CDR1 and CDR2 from the germline V gene are MNHEY and SVGEGT. The CDR3 DNA sequence: TGTGCCAGCAGTTATGGGCTACGGCAGTATTTT. Protein sequence: CASSYGLRQYF.

V gene TRBV5-1 combines with J gene TRBJ2-3; no firm D call. Deletions cut 2 bases from V and 3 bases from J, with 4 bases between. Germline V CDR1 and CDR2: SGHRS, YFSETQ. CDR3 length: 12 residues. CDR3 protein: CASSFETDTQYF. CDR3 sequence (DNA): TGCGCCAGCAGCTTCGAAACAGATACGCAGTATTTT.

The rearrangement joins TRBV6-5 to TRBJ1-1; the D gene is possibly TRBD1 (5 bases). CDR3 length equals 16 residues. Per the germline V gene, CDR1 is MNHEY and CDR2 is SVGAGI. V was shortened by 0 bases and J by 3 bases, with 14 bases between the two germline ends. CDR3 loop: CASSYSTAKGDTEAFF. The CDR3 nucleotides read TGTGCCAGCAGTTACTCGACTGCGAAAGGGGACACTGAAGCTTTCTTT.

This chain joins TRBV2 and TRBJ1-1, with 7 bases lining up with TRBD1. The CDR3 has 13 residues. Germline values: CDR1 SNHLY, CDR2 FYNNEI. The J segment lost 8 bases and the V segment lost 4 bases, leaving 7 bases of the junction unmatched. The CDR3: CASSVGRQGEAFF. In DNA form, the CDR3 reads TGTGCCAGCAGTGTAGGTAGACAGGGCGAAGCTTTCTTT.

The chain combines TRBV15 with TRBJ2-7; 9 bases map to TRBD1. The CDR3 contains 15 residues. Germline V gene sequence: CDR1 LNHNV, CDR2 YYDKDF (reference sequence). The ends lost 0 bases at V and 9 bases at J; junction bases unmatched: 9. CDR3 protein: CATSREDRGVWPQYF. The CDR3 coding sequence is TGTGCCACCAGCAGAGAAGACAGGGGGGTATGGCCGCAGTACTTC.

CDR3 DNA: TGTGCCAGCAGTTTATCGGCCCCGGGGATGAACACTGAAGCTTTCTTT. Protein sequence: CASSLSAPGMNTEAFF. The rearrangement links TRBV28 to TRBJ1-1; no clear D. CDR1 and CDR2 from the germline V gene are MDHEN and SYDVKM. This CDR3 is 16 amino acids long. Trimming removed 1 base from V and 0 bases from J, with 12 bases in between.

This clonotype occurred many times. The CDR3 protein is CSASNRRKYNEQFF. The CDR3 region has the DNA TGCAGTGCTAGTAATCGGCGGAAATACAATGAGCAGTTCTTC. The J gene is TRBJ2-1, the V gene TRBV20-1; no reliable D call. The CDR3 has 14 amino acids. CDR1 is DFQATT, CDR2 SNEGSKA, per germline (reference sequence). Deletions cut 3 bases from V and 4 bases from J, with 13 bases between.

The rearrangement uses TRBV5-1 and TRBJ1-4, with D possibly matching TRBD1 (6 bases). Trimming shortened V by 0 bases and J by 7 bases, and 13 bases separated the two germline ends. The germline V gene has CDR1 SGHRS and CDR2 YFSETQ. The CDR3 loop spans 15 amino acids. The CDR3 here is CASSLEASRGEKLFF. CDR3 in DNA: TGCGCCAGCAGCTTGGAGGCATCCAGGGGTGAAAAACTGTTTTTT.

This clonotype was recorded a few times. The V gene is TRBV20-1, the J gene TRBJ2-1; 9 bases are a match to TRBD2. The CDR3 loop spans 14 amino acids. The germline V gene encodes CDR1 DFQATT and CDR2 SNEGSKA (reference sequence). V gave up 2 bases and J gave up 7 bases; unmatched junction bases: 6. Here the CDR3 reads CSARRGSGSNEQFF. The DNA of the CDR3 is TGCAGTGCTAGAAGGGGTAGCGGGAGTAATGAGCAGTTCTTC.

In this sample, this clonotype turned up a few times. The chain is built from TRBV20-1 and TRBJ2-2; possible D gene TRBD1, 6 bases. The CDR3 has 13 amino acids. V gave up 5 bases and J gave up 5 bases, with 12 bases separating them. CDR1 and CDR2 from the germline V gene are DFQATT and SNEGSKA (reference sequence). This CDR3 reads CSASGVGTGELFF. The CDR3 DNA reads as TGCAGTGCTTCAGGGGTGGGAACCGGGGAGCTGTTTTTT.

The V call is TRBV7-9, the J call TRBJ2-2; TRBD2 is a possible D gene (6 bases). The V gene lost 8 bases and the J gene lost 1 base, with 14 bases spanning the gap. The CDR3 runs to 15 residues. Germline assignment: CDR1 SEHNR and CDR2 FQNEAQ (reference sequence). CDR3 amino acids: CASPKEGRNTGELFF. In nucleotides, the CDR3 is TGTGCCAGCCCAAAGGAGGGGCGGAACACCGGGGAGCTGTTTTTT.